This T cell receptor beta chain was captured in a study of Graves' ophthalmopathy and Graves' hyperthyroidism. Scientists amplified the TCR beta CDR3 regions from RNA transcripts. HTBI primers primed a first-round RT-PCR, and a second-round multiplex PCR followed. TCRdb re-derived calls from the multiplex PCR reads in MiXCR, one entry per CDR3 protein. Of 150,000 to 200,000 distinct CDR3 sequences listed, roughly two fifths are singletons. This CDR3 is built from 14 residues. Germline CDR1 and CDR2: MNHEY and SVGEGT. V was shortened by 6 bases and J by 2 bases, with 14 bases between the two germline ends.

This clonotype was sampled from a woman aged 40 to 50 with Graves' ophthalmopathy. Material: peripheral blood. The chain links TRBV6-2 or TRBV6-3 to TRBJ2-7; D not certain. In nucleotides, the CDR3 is TGTGCCAGCAGCTTCATCGCCAGTCCCTACGAGCAGTACTTC. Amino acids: CASSFIASPYEQYF.